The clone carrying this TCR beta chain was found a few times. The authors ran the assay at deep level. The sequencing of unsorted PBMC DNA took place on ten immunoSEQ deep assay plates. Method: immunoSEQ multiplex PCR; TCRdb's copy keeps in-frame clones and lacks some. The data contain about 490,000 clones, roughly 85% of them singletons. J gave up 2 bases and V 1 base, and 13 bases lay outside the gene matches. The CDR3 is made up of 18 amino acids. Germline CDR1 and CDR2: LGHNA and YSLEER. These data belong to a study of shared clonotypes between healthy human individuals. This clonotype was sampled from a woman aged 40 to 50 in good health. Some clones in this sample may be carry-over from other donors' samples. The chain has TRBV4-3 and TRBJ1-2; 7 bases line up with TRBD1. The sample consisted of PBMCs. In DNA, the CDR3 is TGCGCCAGCAGCCAAGGCGGGGGACAGACAGTTTTAAACTATGGCTACACCTTC. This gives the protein CASSQGGGQTVLNYGYTF.